Below are 30 T cell receptor beta chains sequenced from a single sample in a study of blood T cell repertoires in COVID-19. Sequencing was performed with immunoSEQ multiplex PCR; in TCRdb, only in-frame clones are kept and a portion is missing. Of approximately 110,000 clones listed, around 87% are singletons. Sequencing used peripheral blood. These receptors were collected from a woman over 75 with acute or convalescent COVID-19.

The rearrangement links TRBV28 to TRBJ1-5; D unresolved. The CDR3 has 12 residues. Trimming left V 3 bases short and J 5 bases short, with 5 bases between. The germline V gene has CDR1 MDHEN and CDR2 SYDVKM. CDR3 in DNA: TGTGCCAGCAGTTTTGAGGATCAGCCCCAGCATTTT. Translating it yields CASSFEDQPQHF.

The J gene is TRBJ2-6, the V gene TRBV18, with TRBD1 matching 7 bases. Germline-derived CDR1 and CDR2 are KGHSH and LQKENI. J was trimmed by 2 bases and V by 4 bases; bases with no gene match: 2. The CDR3 loop spans 15 amino acids. CDR3 in DNA: TGTGCCAGCTCACTCGGACAGGCTGGGGCCAACGTCCTGACTTTC. Protein sequence: CASSLGQAGANVLTF.

The chain employs TRBV5-1 and TRBJ1-3, with D possibly being TRBD1 (5 bases). The CDR3 covers 14 residues. Germline loops: CDR1 SGHRS, CDR2 YFSETQ. Trimming shortened V by 3 bases and J by 0 bases, and 7 bases separated the two germline ends. This CDR3 reads CASSSDSSGNTIYF. Here the CDR3 DNA reads TGCGCCAGCAGCTCCGACAGCTCTGGAAACACCATATATTTT.

The chain uses TRBV7-2 and TRBJ2-1, with D perhaps TRBD2 (6 bases). The CDR3 loop spans 15 amino acids. Germline loops: CDR1 SGHTA, CDR2 FQGNSA. V was shortened by 5 bases and J by 7 bases, with 18 bases between the two germline ends. The CDR3 is CASSTRLVNSNEQFF. The CDR3 nucleotides read TGTGCCAGCAGCACCCGACTAGTGAATTCAAATGAGCAGTTCTTC.

The V and J genes are TRBV7-6 and TRBJ2-3, with 10 bases fitting TRBD2. The CDR3 is made up of 16 amino acids. From germline, CDR1 is SGHVS and CDR2 FNYEAQ. V trimming: 5 bases; J trimming: 2 bases; junction bases outside the gene matches: 7. CDR3 nucleotide sequence: TGTGCCAGCAGCCAGATAGCGGGGGGATCCACAGATACGCAGTATTTT. Its protein product is CASSQIAGGSTDTQYF.

This chain's CDR3 is CASSPWTSGGARSSYNEQFF. CDR3 coding DNA: TGTGCCAGCAGCCCCTGGACTAGCGGGGGGGCGAGGAGCTCCTACAATGAGCAGTTCTTC. The chain links TRBV7-6 to TRBJ2-1, with TRBD2 matching 15 bases. The CDR3 is made up of 20 amino acids. Germline V gene data show CDR1 as SGHVS and CDR2 as FNYEAQ. J was trimmed by 0 bases and V by 5 bases; bases with no gene match: 11.

The chain carries TRBV5-8 and TRBJ1-1; unclear D gene. CDR1 is SGHTS, CDR2 YDEGEE, per germline. The V end was cut by 4 bases, the J end by 8 bases, with 12 bases between. The CDR3 contains 12 residues. The CDR3 reads CASSATAVEAFF. The CDR3 nucleotides read TGTGCCAGCAGCGCAACAGCCGTAGAAGCTTTCTTT.

This chain links TRBV18 with TRBJ1-2; 7 bases are a match to TRBD1. V lost 1 base to trimming and J lost 3 bases; unmatched junction nucleotides: 5. Per the germline V gene, CDR1 is KGHSH and CDR2 is LQKENI. The CDR3 is 15 residues long. The chain's CDR3 is CASSPLPGTDYGYTF. Written as DNA, the CDR3 is TGTGCCAGCTCACCACTTCCCGGGACAGACTATGGCTACACCTTC.

The J gene is TRBJ1-1, the V gene TRBV6-6; D perhaps matches TRBD1 (6 bases). Trimming removed 1 base at V and 1 base at J, with 7 bases between. The CDR3 length is 14 residues. Germline CDR1 and CDR2: MNHNY and SVGAGI (reference sequence). CDR3 in DNA: TGTGCCAGCAGTTACTTAGGGGGGAACACTGAAGCTTTCTTT. It is translated as CASSYLGGNTEAFF.

V and J are TRBV6-4 and TRBJ1-1; D not resolved. The germline V and J ends were trimmed by 4 bases and 1 base, with 10 bases remaining between them. Germline CDR1 reads MRHNA; CDR2 reads SNTAGT. The CDR3 is 14 amino acids. The CDR3: CASSAEAQNTEAFF. The CDR3 coding sequence is TGTGCCAGCAGTGCTGAGGCTCAGAACACTGAAGCTTTCTTT.

CDR3 amino acids: CASSNRGPAYYGYTF. As DNA, the CDR3 is TGTGCCAGCAGCAACAGGGGGCCCGCTTACTATGGCTACACCTTC. The chain has TRBV21-1 and TRBJ1-2; the listed D gene, TRBD1, was not tested against the DNA. TRBV21-1 is marked as a pseudogene. This CDR3 contains 15 residues.

The V call is TRBV27, the J call TRBJ2-5, with 12 bases lining up with TRBD2. The CDR3 is 15 residues long. Looked up from germline, CDR1 is MNHEY and CDR2 is SMNVEV (reference sequence). The junction had 6 bases not matched to a gene; V was cut back by 5 bases and J by 5 bases. The CDR3 DNA is TGTGCCAGCAGTGCGCTAGCGGGGGGGCGTGAGACCCAGTACTTC. It specifies CASSALAGGRETQYF.

The chain joins TRBV6-5 to TRBJ2-7; 8 bases fit TRBD1. From germline, CDR1 is MNHEY and CDR2 SVGAGI. J lost 4 bases, V lost 4 bases, and 9 bases had no gene match. This CDR3 region has 15 residues. CDR3 residues: CASSFKTGERYEQYF. For the CDR3, the DNA is TGTGCCAGCAGTTTCAAGACAGGGGAGCGGTACGAGCAGTACTTC.

The table lists this clone with a count of one. The V gene is TRBV12-2, the J gene TRBJ1-5. TRBV12-2 is recorded as a pseudogene. CDR3 size: 13 residues. The CDR3 DNA reads as TGTGCAAGTCGCTCTTATAGCAATCAGCCCCAGCATTTT. Translating gives CASRSYSNQPQHF.

The chain recombines TRBV2 with TRBJ2-7; D perhaps matches TRBD1 (5 bases). Trimming left V 1 base short and J 5 bases short, with 18 bases between. The germline gives CDR1 SNHLY, CDR2 FYNNEI. CDR3 length: 16 residues. CDR3 nucleotides: TGTGCCAGCAGTGAAGATTTACCCCAGGGTAGCAACGAGCAGTACTTC. The encoded protein is CASSEDLPQGSNEQYF. The complete variable domain, with remaining parts taken from reference TRBV2 and TRBJ2-7, reads EPEVTQTPSHQVTQMGQEVILRCVPISNHLYFYWYRQILGQKVEFLVSFYNNEISEKSEIFDDQFSVERPDGSNFTLKIRSTKLEDSAMYFCASSEDLPQGSNEQYFGPGTRLTVT.

The chain's CDR3 is CASSERVYSNQPQHF. CDR3 DNA sequence: TGTGCCAGCAGTGAAAGAGTGTATAGCAATCAGCCCCAGCATTTT. The V call is TRBV6-1, the J call TRBJ1-5; D gene ambiguous. Trimming shortened V by 2 bases and J by 0 bases, and 8 bases separated the two germline ends. Germline lookup yields CDR1 MNHNS and CDR2 SASEGT. The CDR3 runs 15 residues.

The chain couples TRBV5-6 to TRBJ1-2, with 9 bases that match TRBD1. V shed 0 bases and J 3 bases; nucleotides not matched to a gene: 12. The germline V gene encodes CDR1 SGHDT and CDR2 YYEEEE. The length of the CDR3 is 18 residues. The CDR3 loop is CASSLVAVIRDRDYGYTF. The CDR3 bases are TGTGCCAGCAGCTTGGTGGCAGTAATACGGGACAGGGACTATGGCTACACCTTC.

This chain uses TRBV15 with TRBJ1-5; no definite D call. V lost 6 bases to trimming and J lost 5 bases, with 11 bases between them. The CDR3 spans 13 residues. Germline V gives CDR1 LNHNV, CDR2 YYDKDF (reference sequence). This CDR3 reads CATSLPQYQPQHF. The CDR3 DNA sequence: TGTGCCACCAGTCTCCCGCAGTATCAGCCCCAGCATTTT.

The chain employs TRBV7-2 and TRBJ2-5, with 10 bases that match TRBD1. The ends lost 6 bases at V and 2 bases at J; junction bases unmatched: 9. The CDR3 is 16 residues long. Germline lookup yields CDR1 SGHTA and CDR2 FQGNSA. CDR3 amino acids: CASRRSGTGVQETQYF. The CDR3 bases are TGTGCCAGCAGAAGATCCGGGACAGGGGTTCAAGAGACCCAGTACTTC.

This chain connects TRBV19 to TRBJ2-1; TRBD1 matches 7 bases. The V segment lost 1 base and the J segment 6 bases; nucleotides outside the gene matches: 6. Germline V lookup: CDR1 LNHDA, CDR2 SQIVND (reference sequence). This CDR3 is 15 amino acids long. Written as DNA, the CDR3 is TGTGCCAGTAGTATAGCCGCGACAGGGTTCAATGAGCAGTTCTTC. It encodes CASSIAATGFNEQFF.

This chain joins TRBV5-5 and TRBJ1-4; the D is unclear. Germline V gives CDR1 SGHKS, CDR2 YYEKEE (reference sequence). This CDR3 is built from 12 residues. V lost 2 bases and J 6 bases, leaving 5 bases between the germline ends. CDR3 bases: TGTGCCAGCAGCTTCCGGGATGAAAAACTGTTTTTT. Protein: CASSFRDEKLFF. Full variable domain (remainder filled in from reference TRBV5-5 and TRBJ1-4): DAGVTQSPTHLIKTRGQQVTLRCSPISGHKSVSWYQQVLGQGPQFIFQYYEKEERGRGNFPDRFSARQFPNYSSELNVNALLLGDSALYLCASSFRDEKLFFGSGTQLSVL.

The rearrangement joins TRBV7-8 to TRBJ2-1; TRBD1 aligns across 11 bases. The CDR3 is 16 residues long. Germline values: CDR1 SGHVS, CDR2 FQNEAQ. V dropped 5 bases and J dropped 7; count of bases not matched to a gene: 10. CDR3 protein: CASSNTGTGGRNEQFF. CDR3 nucleotides: TGTGCCAGCAGCAACACCGGGACAGGGGGGAGAAATGAGCAGTTCTTC.

This chain uses TRBV10-3 with TRBJ1-5, with D uncertain. V lost 6 bases and J lost 9, with 12 bases in between. The CDR3 has 12 amino acids. Germline V gene data show CDR1 as ENHRY and CDR2 as SYGVKD. The CDR3 sequence: CAIRPAEGPQHF. For the CDR3, the DNA is TGTGCCATCAGACCAGCGGAGGGGCCCCAGCATTTT.

J is TRBJ1-6 and V is TRBV7-2; 7 bases are a match to TRBD1. The J segment lost 14 bases and the V segment lost 3 bases, leaving 10 bases of the junction unmatched. CDR1 is SGHTA and CDR2 is FQGNSA in the germline V gene. The CDR3 runs to 14 residues. The CDR3 is CASSLTGRFQALHF. Written as DNA, the CDR3 is TGTGCCAGCAGCTTGACAGGGAGATTTCAGGCCCTCCACTTT.

The chain joins TRBV10-2 to TRBJ1-3; no reliable D call. Looked up from germline, CDR1 is WSHSY and CDR2 is SAAADI. Trimming pared 5 bases from V and 4 bases from J, leaving 12 bases between. The CDR3 covers 14 residues. CDR3 nucleotides: TGCGCCAGCAGTACTCTTGGAGACGGAAACACCATATATTTT. Translating it yields CASSTLGDGNTIYF.

The table lists this clone with a count of one. This rearrangement joins TRBV6-5 to TRBJ1-1; no definite D call. The CDR3 is 12 amino acids. The ends were cut back, 4 bases at V and 7 bases at J, with 10 bases in the middle. The germline CDR1 and CDR2 sequences are MNHEY and SVGAGI. The CDR3 sequence: CASSSSRGEAFF. The DNA of the CDR3 is TGTGCCAGCAGTTCCTCTAGAGGTGAAGCTTTCTTT.

The rearrangement uses TRBV4-1 and TRBJ1-5; weak D call: TRBD1 (6 bases). Between the trimmed V and J ends, which lost 3 bases and 6 bases, there was a span of 18 bases. CDR1 MGHRA and CDR2 YSYEKL come from the germline V gene. CDR3 length: 16 residues. CDR3 sequence (DNA): TGCGCCAGCAGCCATGCCTGGTGGGGGGGCGCTCAGCCCCAGCATTTT. Its translation: CASSHAWWGGAQPQHF.

In this sample, this clone turned up once. This rearrangement joins TRBV12-3 or TRBV12-4 to TRBJ2-1; 8 nucleotides align to TRBD2. Trimming at V came to 3 bases and at J to 12 bases, leaving 7 bases not matched to a gene. This CDR3 has 13 residues. The CDR3 protein is CASSFSAGGGQFF. CDR3 coding DNA: TGTGCCAGCAGTTTCTCGGCGGGGGGCGGGCAGTTCTTC.

The CDR3 region is CASSPLAGGPRPLEQYF. For the CDR3, the DNA is TGTGCCAGCAGCCCACTAGCGGGGGGGCCAAGACCCCTGGAGCAGTACTTC. The rearrangement joins TRBV7-9 to TRBJ2-7, with 13 bases fitting TRBD2. The CDR3 is made up of 17 amino acids. Losses at the gene ends were 5 bases for V and 7 bases for J; bases not matched to a gene: 14. Germline lookup yields CDR1 SEHNR and CDR2 FQNEAQ (reference sequence).

This chain joins TRBV6-5 and TRBJ1-5; 10 nucleotides agree with TRBD1. This CDR3 is 15 amino acids long. Germline values: CDR1 MNHEY, CDR2 SVGAGI. The junction had 3 bases not matched to a gene; V was cut back by 5 bases and J by 2 bases. The CDR3 sequence: CASSMGTGGNQPQHF. The CDR3, as DNA: TGTGCCAGCAGTATGGGGACAGGGGGCAATCAGCCCCAGCATTTT.